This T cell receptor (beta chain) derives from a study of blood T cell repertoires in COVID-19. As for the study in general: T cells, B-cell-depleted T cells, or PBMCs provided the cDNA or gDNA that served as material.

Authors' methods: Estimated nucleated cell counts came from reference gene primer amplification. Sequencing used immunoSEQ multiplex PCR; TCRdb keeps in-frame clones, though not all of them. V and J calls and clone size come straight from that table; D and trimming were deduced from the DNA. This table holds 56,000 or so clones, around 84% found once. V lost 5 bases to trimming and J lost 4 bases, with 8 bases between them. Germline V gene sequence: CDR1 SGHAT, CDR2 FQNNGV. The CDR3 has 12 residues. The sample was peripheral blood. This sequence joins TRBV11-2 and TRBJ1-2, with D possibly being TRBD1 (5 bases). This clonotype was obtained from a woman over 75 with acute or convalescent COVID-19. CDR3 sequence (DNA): TGTGCCAGCAGCCCGGGGGGCTATGGCTACACCTTC. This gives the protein CASSPGGYGYTF.